Listed below are T cell receptor beta chains from one sample, sequenced in a study of early T cells in non-severe SARS-CoV-2 infection. One entry per CDR3 protein results from TCRdb running MiXCR on the 5' RACE reads. The sample yields around 48,000 distinct CDR3 sequences, roughly 13% seen once. The sequencing input was whole blood. The receptors stem from an adult who was a healthcare worker with PCR-confirmed SARS-CoV-2 infection or an uninfected control (not recorded which). Each CDR3 is given with its conserved first and last residue. A D gene is named only where the DNA matches it firmly. Clone size is given for some rows only: seen once, a few or many times, or a class if the clone is expanded.

J gene | clone size | V gene | D gene | CDR3 protein | CDR3 DNA
TRBJ2-7 | few | TRBV19 | TRBD2 | CASRTSGGLSYEQYF | TGTGCCAGTCGGACTAGCGGGGGCCTCTCCTACGAGCAGTACTTC
TRBJ2-7 | - | TRBV7-9 | TRBD1 | CASSPRPGQENSYEQYF | TGTGCCAGCAGCCCGCGCCCGGGACAGGAAAACTCCTACGAGCAGTACTTC
TRBJ2-5 | - | TRBV10-2 | TRBD1 | CASSETGARETQYF | TGCGCCAGCAGTGAAACAGGGGCCCGGGAGACCCAGTACTTC
TRBJ1-1 | many | TRBV12-3/TRBV12-4 | TRBD1 | CASSFRQGTEAFF | TGTGCCAGCAGTTTCCGACAGGGCACTGAAGCTTTCTTT
TRBJ2-7 | few | TRBV6-5 | - | CASSSDRSSYEQYF | TGTGCCAGCAGTTCGGACAGAAGCTCCTACGAGCAGTACTTC
TRBJ1-1 | - | TRBV28 | - | CASSLERTAEAFF | TGTGCCAGCAGTTTGGAGAGGACAGCTGAAGCTTTCTTT
TRBJ1-5 | many | TRBV10-2 | - | CASGEDSNQPQHF | TGCGCCAGCGGGGAAGATAGCAATCAGCCCCAGCATTTT
TRBJ2-7 | many | TRBV5-5 | - | CASSPERRTYEQYF | TGTGCCAGCAGCCCCGAGCGGAGGACCTACGAGCAGTACTTC
TRBJ2-7 | many | TRBV7-9 | TRBD2 | CASSLLTSGSSYEQYF | TGTGCCAGCAGCTTACTGACTAGCGGGAGCTCCTACGAGCAGTACTTC
TRBJ2-1 | many | TRBV4-1 | - | CASSQVEVYEQFF | TGCGCCAGCAGCCAAGTTGAAGTCTATGAGCAGTTCTTC
TRBJ1-1 | few | TRBV29-1 | - | CSVERQATEAFF | TGCAGCGTTGAACGACAGGCCACTGAAGCTTTCTTT
TRBJ2-7 | many | TRBV12-5 | TRBD2 | CASPSGGNSYEQYF | TGTGCTAGTCCCAGCGGGGGGAACTCCTACGAGCAGTACTTC
TRBJ1-2 | many | TRBV27 | TRBD1 | CASRGIPGQSFYGYTF | TGTGCCAGCAGAGGTATACCGGGACAGAGCTTTTATGGCTACACCTTC
TRBJ1-2 | few | TRBV10-3 | - | CAIAGDGGLNYGYTF | TGTGCCATCGCTGGGGACGGCGGACTTAACTATGGCTACACCTTC
TRBJ2-6 | many | TRBV18 | TRBD1 | CASSPPGGAGANVLTF | TGTGCCAGCTCACCGCCAGGGGGAGCTGGGGCCAACGTCCTGACTTTC
TRBJ2-3 | few | TRBV2 | - | CACSYTDTQYF | TGTGCCTGCAGTTACACAGATACGCAGTATTTT
TRBJ2-7 | many | TRBV7-9 | - | CASSSGQPYEQYF | TGTGCCAGCAGCTCCGGACAGCCATACGAGCAGTACTTC
TRBJ1-5 | many | TRBV6-5 | - | CASSYRGAQPQHF | TGTGCCAGCAGTTACAGGGGGGCTCAGCCCCAGCATTTT
TRBJ1-2 | - | TRBV7-2 | TRBD1 | CASSSRTGPYGYTF | TGTGCCAGCAGCTCAAGGACAGGGCCCTATGGCTACACCTTC
TRBJ1-2 | many | TRBV2 | - | CASSDGGPYGYTF | TGTGCCAGCAGCGATGGGGGCCCTTATGGCTACACCTTC